This TCR beta chain came from a study of T cell changes during pregnancy in multiple sclerosis. Only in-frame clones appear in the TCRdb table, and some are missing; sequencing was by immunoSEQ multiplex PCR. The data contain tens of thousands of clones, roughly 89% of them singletons. V gave up 5 bases and J gave up 5 bases; unmatched junction bases: 10. This CDR3 contains 17 residues. The germline CDR1 and CDR2 sequences are PRHDT and FYEKMQ (reference sequence). The chain combines TRBV13 with TRBJ2-1; TRBD2 matches at 12 bases. This receptor was identified in a female donor with multiple sclerosis, enrolled in a pregnancy study. The sample was CD8+ T cells from peripheral blood mononuclear cells, taken in the first trimester of pregnancy. The CDR3 loop reads CASSQKTSGSLNNEQFF. The CDR3 region has the DNA TGTGCCAGCAGCCAGAAGACTAGCGGGAGTTTAAACAATGAGCAGTTCTTC.